These 6 T cell receptor beta chains were all obtained from the same sample, sequenced in a study of T cell changes during pregnancy in multiple sclerosis. Using immunoSEQ multiplex PCR, the repertoire was profiled, and TCRdb retains in-frame clones only, with some absent. This table has about 27,000 clones, around nine tenths appearing once. The specimen comprised CD8+ T cells from peripheral blood mononuclear cells, sampled in the second trimester of pregnancy. These TCRs come from a female donor with multiple sclerosis, enrolled in a pregnancy study.

The chain couples TRBV15 to TRBJ1-2, with 8 bases fitting TRBD1. The V segment lost 3 bases and the J segment 4 bases; nucleotides outside the gene matches: 7. The CDR3 is made up of 15 amino acids. Germline V CDR1 and CDR2: LNHNV, YYDKDF (reference sequence). CDR3 in DNA: TGTGCCACCAGCAGCCGGGACAGGACCTTCTATGGCTACACCTTC. Encoded protein: CATSSRDRTFYGYTF.

V and J are TRBV7-2 and TRBJ1-2; D unclear. Germline CDR1 reads SGHTA; CDR2 reads FQGNSA. V shed 1 base and J shed 5 bases, with 11 bases lying between them. This CDR3 is built from 14 residues. This chain's CDR3 is CASSLDPENYGYTF. The CDR3 region has the DNA TGTGCCAGCAGCTTAGACCCGGAGAATTATGGCTACACCTTC.

This chain uses TRBV6-1 with TRBJ2-5; 10 bases agree with TRBD2. CDR3 length: 15 amino acids. V was clipped by 0 bases and J by 2 bases; unmatched bases: 0. Looked up from germline, CDR1 is MNHNS and CDR2 is SASEGT. DNA for the CDR3: TGTGCCAGCAGTGAAGCTAGCGGGGGGCAAGAGACCCAGTACTTC. Protein sequence: CASSEASGGQETQYF.

V usage is TRBV6-6 and J usage is TRBJ1-1; TRBD1 matches at 8 bases. This CDR3 contains 16 residues. Germline assignment: CDR1 MNHNY and CDR2 SVGAGI (reference sequence). The ends lost 6 bases at V and 1 base at J; junction bases unmatched: 10. The DNA of the CDR3 is TGTGCCAGCAGGATAGGACAGGGAAATTGGAACACTGAAGCTTTCTTT. It specifies CASRIGQGNWNTEAFF.

A single count supports this clone. The chain links TRBV19 to TRBJ2-1; 10 nucleotides align to TRBD2. Germline loops: CDR1 LNHDA, CDR2 SQIVND (reference sequence). The CDR3 has 14 residues. V shed 5 bases and J 6 bases; nucleotides not matched to a gene: 4. The CDR3 nucleotides read TGTGCCAGTAGTGTGGTAGCGGGGGGCAATGAGCAGTTCTTC. Translation gives CASSVVAGGNEQFF.

The chain links TRBV5-6 to TRBJ2-1; maybe TRBD2 (7 bases). The CDR3 runs to 15 residues. Between the trimmed V and J ends, which lost 0 bases and 2 bases, there was a span of 9 bases. Germline V lookup: CDR1 SGHDT, CDR2 YYEEEE. The CDR3 nucleotides are TGTGCCAGCAGCTTGGGGGGGGGCACCTACAATGAGCAGTTCTTC. Its translation is CASSLGGGTYNEQFF. Drawing the rest from reference TRBV5-6 and TRBJ2-1, the complete variable domain is DAGVTQSPTHLIKTRGQQVTLRCSPKSGHDTVSWYQQALGQGPQFIFQYYEEEERQRGNFPDRFSGHQFPNYSSELNVNALLLGDSALYLCASSLGGGTYNEQFFGPGTRLTVL.